A selection of T cell receptor beta chains follows, all from one sample in a study of blood T cell repertoires in COVID-19. Using immunoSEQ multiplex PCR, the repertoire was profiled, and TCRdb retains in-frame clones only, with some absent. The data show tens of thousands of clones, around 84% seen once. Sequencing input: peripheral blood. These receptors originate from a man aged 50 or older with acute or convalescent COVID-19. Each CDR3 is given with its conserved first and last residue. Each record gives: J gene, V gene, D gene, clone size, CDR3 DNA, CDR3 protein. D genes are given only for firm matches. Clone size appears in some rows only: once, few, many, or a class for an expanded clone.

TRBJ2-3,TRBV28,NA,NA,TGTGCCAGCAGTTTATCCCCTAGCACAGATACGCAGTATTTT,CASSLSPSTDTQYF
TRBJ1-6,TRBV25-1,NA,NA,TGTGCCAGCAGCCATGAACAGGGATACAATTCACCCCTCCACTTT,CASSHEQGYNSPLHF
TRBJ2-2,TRBV4-1,NA,NA,TGCGCCAGCAGCCAAGCGGCAGGGACGAACACCGGGGAGCTGTTTTTT,CASSQAAGTNTGELFF
TRBJ1-1,TRBV19,NA,NA,TGTGCCAGTAGTCTTTACCGACAGGAGGCTTTCTTT,CASSLYRQEAFF
TRBJ2-1,TRBV27,NA,NA,TGTGCCAGCACCAATGGACAACCCTACAATGAGCAGTTCTTC,CASTNGQPYNEQFF
TRBJ2-7,TRBV29-1,NA,NA,TGCAGCGCGGCAGCGACAGCTGGCGAGCAGTACTTC,CSAAATAGEQYF
TRBJ2-7,TRBV11-3,NA,NA,TGTGCCAGCAGCTTAGGTTCGACTCGCGAGCAGTACTTC,CASSLGSTREQYF
TRBJ1-2,TRBV19,NA,NA,TGTGCCAGTACCAGGACAGCGATAAACTATGGCTACACCTTC,CASTRTAINYGYTF
TRBJ1-6,TRBV6-4,TRBD1,NA,TGTGCCAGCAGCCAGACAGGGGGTTCACCCCTCCACTTT,CASSQTGGSPLHF
TRBJ2-1,TRBV15,TRBD2,NA,TGTGCCACCAGCAGAGATCTAACTAGCGCCTACAATGAGCAGTTCTTC,CATSRDLTSAYNEQFF
TRBJ2-3,TRBV25-1,TRBD1,NA,TGTGCCAGCAGCGGGACAGAAGATTTCACAGATACGCAGTATTTT,CASSGTEDFTDTQYF
TRBJ1-5,TRBV6-5,TRBD1,NA,TGTGCCAGCAATAGGGACAGCGGTGTCAATCAGCCCCAGCATTTT,CASNRDSGVNQPQHF
TRBJ1-2,TRBV11-2,NA,NA,TGTGCCAGCAGCTCCGTTTGGGGCGGCTACACCTTC,CASSSVWGGYTF
TRBJ2-7,TRBV5-8,NA,NA,TGTGCCAGCAGTCCGCCCGGGAAACCACACGAGCAGTACTTC,CASSPPGKPHEQYF
TRBJ1-5,TRBV28,NA,NA,TGTGCCAGCAGTCTACCAGGGCCAGAAGACCCCCAGCATTTT,CASSLPGPEDPQHF
TRBJ2-5,TRBV19,TRBD2,medium-sized,TGTGCCAGTAGTATAGGACTAGCGGTCTACCAAGAGACCCAGTACTTC,CASSIGLAVYQETQYF
TRBJ2-2,TRBV6-4,NA,many,TGTGCCAGCAGGGACCCCTACACCGGGGAGCTGTTTTTT,CASRDPYTGELFF
TRBJ2-1,TRBV3-1/TRBV3-2,NA,NA,TGTGCCAGCAGCCAAGAACAGGCCCTGGGCAATGAGCAGTTCTTC,CASSQEQALGNEQFF
TRBJ1-3,TRBV11-3,TRBD1,NA,TGTGCCAGCAGCTCCTGGGACAGGGGAGGGAACACCATATATTTT,CASSSWDRGGNTIYF
TRBJ1-3,TRBV3-1/TRBV3-2,TRBD1,NA,TGTGCCAGCAGCCAAAGGCCGGGACAGAGCTCTGGAAACACCATATATTTT,CASSQRPGQSSGNTIYF
TRBJ2-3,TRBV19,NA,NA,TGTGCCAGTAGTATAGAGCGCGGGGTTCGGGGCACAGATACGCAGTATTTT,CASSIERGVRGTDTQYF
TRBJ2-7,TRBV7-2,TRBD2,once,TGTGCCAGCAGGTTGGGGGGGACTAGCAGCATTGGCGAGCAGTACTTC,CASRLGGTSSIGEQYF
TRBJ2-7,TRBV14,NA,NA,TGTGCCAGCAGCTACACTCAGGTCTACGAGCAGTACTTC,CASSYTQVYEQYF
TRBJ2-7,TRBV6-1,TRBD2,NA,TGTGCCAGCACCGAGAGCGGGGTTGGCTACGAGCAGTACTTC,CASTESGVGYEQYF
TRBJ2-7,TRBV11-2,NA,NA,TGTGCCAGCAGCGATCCCCCCGGGGGATCCTACGAGCAGTACTTC,CASSDPPGGSYEQYF
TRBJ2-3,TRBV18,NA,NA,TGTGCCAGCTCGTTGGGCCTGGCCTCGGATACGCAGTATTTT,CASSLGLASDTQYF
TRBJ1-4,TRBV28,NA,NA,TGTGCCAGCAGTTTAAGCTCGGGACGGGGGAATGAAAAACTGTTTTTT,CASSLSSGRGNEKLFF
TRBJ1-3,TRBV6-5,NA,NA,TGTGCCAGCAGACGGACAGTCAGCTCTGGAAACACCATATATTTT,CASRRTVSSGNTIYF
TRBJ2-7,TRBV20-1,NA,NA,TGCAGTGCCCTACTAGGCTACGAGCAGTACTTC,CSALLGYEQYF
TRBJ2-7,TRBV12-5,TRBD2,NA,TGTGCTAGTGGCACACCCGGACTAGCGGGAGATCACGAGCAGTACTTC,CASGTPGLAGDHEQYF
TRBJ1-5,TRBV28,TRBD1,NA,TGTGCCAGCAGTTTAGGGACAGGCAATCAGCCCCAGCATTTT,CASSLGTGNQPQHF
TRBJ1-1,TRBV20-1,NA,NA,TGCAGTGCTAGTCTAGGTCGGTGGCAGGGCCGATATAACACTGAAGCTTTCTTT,CSASLGRWQGRYNTEAFF
TRBJ1-1,TRBV2,TRBD1,NA,TGTGCCAGCAGTGGGGACAGGGGTGGGGACACTGAAGCTTTCTTT,CASSGDRGGDTEAFF
TRBJ1-3,TRBV4-2,NA,NA,TGTGCCAGCAGCCAATACAGGGTTGGAAACACCATATATTTT,CASSQYRVGNTIYF
TRBJ2-3,TRBV28,NA,NA,TGTGCCAGCACCAAAAAGAGCACGCAGTATTTT,CASTKKSTQYF
TRBJ2-1,TRBV5-6,NA,NA,TGTGCCAGCAGCTTCCGAGACAGGGACTCAAATGAGCAGTTCTTC,CASSFRDRDSNEQFF
TRBJ1-3,TRBV6-5,NA,NA,TGTGCCAGCAGATTTGGCGGAAACACCATATATTTT,CASRFGGNTIYF
TRBJ1-1,TRBV25-1,NA,NA,TGTGCCAGCAGGGAGGACGGGTACACTGAAGCTTTCTTT,CASREDGYTEAFF
TRBJ1-1,TRBV9,NA,few,TGTGCCAGCAGCGTAGACTGGAGGACTGAAGCTTTCTTT,CASSVDWRTEAFF
TRBJ2-7,TRBV5-6,NA,NA,TGTGCCAGCAGCTCCCTCGGGCAGGGGTACGAGCAGTACTTC,CASSSLGQGYEQYF